This entry lists 3 T cell receptor beta chains sequenced from one sample in a study of T-cell reconstitution after alpha-beta-depleted transplantation in children. Unique molecular identifiers tagged the TCRbeta library. One entry per CDR3 protein, called by TCRdb with MiXCR from the PCR reads. The sample shows about 440,000 distinct CDR3 sequences, around two fifths of them seen only once. The sample consisted of PBMCs, taken before TCRalphabeta/CD19-depleted stem cell transplant. The origin of the receptors is a girl aged 2 to 9 with aplastic anemia, due to receive a stem cell transplant.

This clonotype showed up just a few times. This chain connects TRBV20-1 to TRBJ2-7, with 9 bases that match TRBD2. The CDR3 has 15 amino acids. The trim removed 4 bases at V and 7 bases at J, leaving 14 bases unmatched. The germline gives CDR1 DFQATT, CDR2 SNEGSKA (reference sequence). The CDR3 spells CSAKGGLAGQSEQYF. CDR3 nucleotides: TGCAGTGCTAAGGGGGGTCTAGCGGGACAGAGTGAGCAGTACTTC.

Worth noting for this clonotype: The junction departs from germline at one end; a sequencing error may be responsible. The V call is TRBV5-1, the J call TRBJ2-2; a weak D match, TRBD2 (5 bases). Looked up from germline, CDR1 is SGHRS and CDR2 is YFSETQ. This CDR3 spans 18 amino acids. The CDR3 nucleotides read TGCGCCAGCAGCACCCCCCTGGACGCGGTGGGAAGTACCGGGGAGTTGTTTTTT. This codes for CASSTPLDAVGSTGELFF. Full variable domain (remainder filled in from reference TRBV5-1 and TRBJ2-2): KAGVTQTPRYLIKTRGQQVTLSCSPISGHRSVSWYQQTPGQGLQFLFEYFSETQRNKGNFPGRFSGRQFSNSRSEMNVSTLELGDSALYLCASSTPLDAVGSTGELFFGEGSRLTVL.

The chain joins TRBV28 to TRBJ2-7; possibly TRBD1 or TRBD2 for D (5 bases each). This CDR3 spans 13 amino acids. V was cut by 8 bases and J by 4 bases, with 15 bases left in between. The germline CDR1 and CDR2 sequences are MDHEN and SYDVKM. The CDR3 DNA follows: TGTGCCAGCCGAACCCCCGGGGCGTACGAGCAGTACTTC. Translating gives CASRTPGAYEQYF.